Below are 15 T cell receptor beta chains sequenced from a single sample in a study of T cell repertoires in cytomegalovirus infection. One entry per CDR3 protein, called by TCRdb with MiXCR from the reads. The sample carries about 500,000 distinct CDR3 sequences, around a third recorded once. No cognate antigen is known for these TCRs. This material consisted of cultured PBMCs, taken from culture after CMV antigen stimulation. The receptor set was obtained from a human donor in good health (CMV status not recorded). Some clones in this sample may be carry-over from other donors' samples.

The chain employs TRBV6-5 and TRBJ2-1; perhaps TRBD2 as D (6 bases). Between the trimmed V and J ends, which lost 10 bases and 5 bases, there was a span of 18 bases. The V gene's germline CDR1 is MNHEY and CDR2 SVGAGI. The CDR3 runs to 14 residues. Here the CDR3 DNA reads TGTGCCACTTATAGGGGAGGACCTGACAATGAGCAGTTCTTC. Amino acid sequence: CATYRGGPDNEQFF.

This sequence joins TRBV6-8 and TRBJ1-1; D is possibly TRBD1 (6 bases). V was trimmed by 2 bases and J by 0 bases, leaving 13 bases between them. Per the germline V gene, CDR1 is MNHGY and CDR2 is SAAAGT. The CDR3 is 16 amino acids. CDR3 region: CASSYLPGHVNTEAFF. In DNA, the CDR3 is TGTGCCAGCAGTTACCTTCCGGGACATGTGAACACTGAAGCTTTCTTT.

The CDR3 coding sequence is TGTGCCAGCAGCTTAGCGTCGGGGTCTAATAATTCACCCCTCCACTTT. Translated: CASSLASGSNNSPLHF. The V gene is TRBV7-2, the J gene TRBJ1-6; D not resolved. The CDR3 is 16 residues long. V lost 0 bases and J 5 bases, leaving 11 bases between the germline ends. Germline V gene data show CDR1 as SGHTA and CDR2 as FQGNSA.

This clonotype was seen ten or more times. This chain links TRBV7-9 with TRBJ1-2; no clear D. This CDR3 comprises 14 residues. Germline V gene data show CDR1 as SEHNR and CDR2 as FQNEAQ (reference sequence). The V end lost 2 bases, the J end lost 7 bases, and 14 bases lay between the germline ends. This chain's CDR3 is CASSLLAATGGYTF. The CDR3 coding sequence is TGTGCCAGCAGCTTACTGGCGGCGACCGGTGGCTACACCTTC.

This chain uses TRBV28 with TRBJ2-7; D gene unclear. Trimming shortened V by 6 bases and J by 1 base, and 10 bases separated the two germline ends. CDR3 length equals 13 residues. The germline V gene has CDR1 MDHEN and CDR2 SYDVKM. The CDR3 reads CASSYTVSYEQYF. In DNA form, the CDR3 reads TGTGCCAGCAGCTATACAGTATCCTACGAGCAGTACTTC.

This chain uses TRBV2 with TRBJ1-1; perhaps TRBD1 as D (6 bases). Trimming pared 4 bases from V and 10 bases from J, leaving 16 bases between. The germline V gene has CDR1 SNHLY and CDR2 FYNNEI. The CDR3 is 13 amino acids. CDR3 loop: CASSVGQREVAFF. In DNA form, the CDR3 reads TGTGCCAGCAGTGTAGGACAGAGGGAAGTAGCTTTCTTT.

The chain joins TRBV19 to TRBJ2-7; D tentatively reads TRBD1 or TRBD2 (7 bases each). This CDR3 is 17 amino acids long. Per germline, CDR1 LNHDA and CDR2 SQIVND (reference sequence). Trimming pared 3 bases from V and 6 bases from J, leaving 24 bases between. The DNA for the CDR3 is TGTGCCAGTAGTATGATGGGGGGGACAGCCTCAAGGGGCGAGCAGTACGTC. Its translation is CASSMMGGTASRGEQYV.

The gene calls are TRBV6-1 and TRBJ2-6, with D possibly matching TRBD1 (5 bases). This CDR3 contains 16 residues. Germline loops: CDR1 MNHNS, CDR2 SASEGT. V was shortened by 6 bases and J by 0 bases, with 12 bases between the two germline ends. In DNA form, the CDR3 reads TGTGCCAGCAGGCCGGACGGACACTCTGGGGCCAACGTCCTGACTTTC. It codes for CASRPDGHSGANVLTF.

The rearrangement uses TRBV7-6 and TRBJ2-7, with D perhaps TRBD1 (6 bases). The germline V gene encodes CDR1 SGHVS and CDR2 FNYEAQ. CDR3 length equals 14 residues. Trimming shortened V by 5 bases and J by 4 bases, and 15 bases separated the two germline ends. CDR3 region: CASSPRDMGYEQYF. The CDR3 DNA is TGTGCCAGCAGCCCGAGGGACATGGGATACGAGCAGTACTTC.

The rearrangement uses TRBV29-1 and TRBJ2-3; D not resolved. The CDR3 covers 14 residues. V lost 4 bases and J 2 bases, leaving 13 bases between the germline ends. CDR1 SQVTM and CDR2 ANQGSEA come from the germline V gene. The CDR3 here is CSVGNRSPTDTQYF. The CDR3 coding sequence is TGCAGCGTTGGTAACCGTTCCCCCACAGATACGCAGTATTTT.

This chain links TRBV11-2 with TRBJ2-3; tentative D call: TRBD1 (5 bases). The CDR3 sequence is 13 residues long. V gave up 7 bases and J gave up 0 bases, with 8 bases separating them. CDR1 is SGHAT, CDR2 FQNNGV, per germline. The CDR3 protein is CASTPGSTDTQYF. In nucleotides, the CDR3 is TGTGCCAGCACCCCAGGGAGCACAGATACGCAGTATTTT.

The chain links TRBV10-3 to TRBJ2-6; no reliable D call. Trimming took 3 bases from V and 4 from J, leaving 10 bases between them. This CDR3 is built from 15 residues. Germline V CDR1 and CDR2: ENHRY, SYGVKD. CDR3 in DNA: TGTGCCATCAGTGAAAAGGGTACCGGGGCCAACGTCCTGACTTTC. Protein: CAISEKGTGANVLTF.

The chain couples TRBV27 to TRBJ1-5, with D hard to call. Looked up from germline, CDR1 is MNHEY and CDR2 is SMNVEV (reference sequence). The V end lost 5 bases, the J end lost 6 bases, and 8 bases lay between the germline ends. The CDR3 contains 12 residues. CDR3 nucleotide sequence: TGTGCCAGCAGTCCCGGAGGTCAGCCCCAGCATTTT. Translated, it gives CASSPGGQPQHF.

At least ten counts were recorded for this clonotype. This sequence joins TRBV7-2 and TRBJ2-1; D is uncertain. This CDR3 spans 14 amino acids. Trimming took off 5 bases at V and 5 bases at J, with 13 bases between the two ends. From germline, CDR1 is SGHTA and CDR2 FQGNSA. The CDR3 sequence: CASSRLAQNNEQFF. The CDR3 region has the DNA TGTGCCAGCAGCCGACTCGCCCAAAACAATGAGCAGTTCTTC.

This clonotype came up a few times. This CDR3 is CASSMGPGRGQPQHF. In DNA form, the CDR3 reads TGTGCCAGTAGTATGGGGCCAGGGCGGGGGCAGCCCCAGCATTTT. The chain uses TRBV19 and TRBJ1-5, with a possible D match to TRBD1 (5 bases). This CDR3 is built from 15 residues. Germline CDR1 and CDR2: LNHDA and SQIVND (reference sequence). V was shortened by 3 bases and J by 7 bases, with 16 bases between the two germline ends.